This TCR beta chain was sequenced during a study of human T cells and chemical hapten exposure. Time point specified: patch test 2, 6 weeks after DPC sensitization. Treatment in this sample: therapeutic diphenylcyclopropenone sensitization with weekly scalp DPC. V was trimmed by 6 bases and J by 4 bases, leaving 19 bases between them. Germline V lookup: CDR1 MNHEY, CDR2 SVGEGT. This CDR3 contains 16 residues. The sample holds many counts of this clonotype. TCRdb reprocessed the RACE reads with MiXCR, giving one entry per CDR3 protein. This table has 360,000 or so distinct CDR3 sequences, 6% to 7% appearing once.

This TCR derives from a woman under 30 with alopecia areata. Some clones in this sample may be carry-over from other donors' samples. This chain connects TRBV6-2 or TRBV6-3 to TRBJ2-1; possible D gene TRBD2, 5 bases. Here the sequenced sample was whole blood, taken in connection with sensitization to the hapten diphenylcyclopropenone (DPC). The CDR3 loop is CASRRTGDKRYNEQFF. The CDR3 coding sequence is TGTGCCAGCAGAAGGACTGGAGACAAGAGGTACAATGAGCAGTTCTTC.